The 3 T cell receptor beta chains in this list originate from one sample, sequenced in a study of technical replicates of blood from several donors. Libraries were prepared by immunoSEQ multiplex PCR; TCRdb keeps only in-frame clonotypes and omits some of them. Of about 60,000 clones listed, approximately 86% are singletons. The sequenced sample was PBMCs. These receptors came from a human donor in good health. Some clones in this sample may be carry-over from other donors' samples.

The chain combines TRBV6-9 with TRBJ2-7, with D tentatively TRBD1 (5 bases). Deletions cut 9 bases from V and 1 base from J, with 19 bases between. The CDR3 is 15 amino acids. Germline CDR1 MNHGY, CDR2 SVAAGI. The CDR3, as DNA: TGTGCCAGATACCTTAGGGGTTGTTGGTCCTACGAGCAGTACTTC. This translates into CARYLRGCWSYEQYF.

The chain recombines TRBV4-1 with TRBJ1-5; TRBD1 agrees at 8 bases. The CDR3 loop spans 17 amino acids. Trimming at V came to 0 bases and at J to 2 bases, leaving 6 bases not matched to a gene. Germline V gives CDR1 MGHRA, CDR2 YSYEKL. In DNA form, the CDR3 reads TGCGCCAGCAGCCAAGAAGTCACAGGGGGAGGCAATCAGCCCCAGCATTTT. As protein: CASSQEVTGGGNQPQHF.

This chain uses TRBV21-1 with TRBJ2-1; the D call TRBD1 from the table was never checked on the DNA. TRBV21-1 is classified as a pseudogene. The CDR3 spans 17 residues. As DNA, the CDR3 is TGTGCCAGCAGCATTCTGCGTGAGATGAACAGGGGTGGGGAGCAGTTCTTC. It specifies CASSILREMNRGGEQFF.